This T cell receptor beta chain was sequenced for a study of blood T cell repertoires in COVID-19. Study in general: COVID-19 samples from acute and convalescent phases originated in the United States, Italy and Spain.

Germline CDR1 PRHDT, CDR2 FYEKMQ (reference sequence). V was pared by 5 bases and J by 6 bases, with 0 bases of the junction left unmatched. The CDR3 loop spans 12 amino acids. Original processing notes: Estimation of nucleated cell counts relied on the amplification of reference gene primers. Sequenced by immunoSEQ multiplex PCR; TCRdb stores in-frame clones only, minus some. That table is the source of V, J and clone size, and D and trimming were worked out from the DNA. The sample contains over 450,000 clones, 85% to 90% of which appear only once. Specimen: peripheral blood. The rearrangement uses TRBV13 and TRBJ2-2; 7 bases agree with TRBD2. The TCR comes from a woman between 50 and 59 years old with COVID-19, enrolled during active disease. CDR3 sequence reads: CASSLAAGELFF. The DNA for the CDR3 is TGTGCCAGCAGCCTAGCGGCCGGGGAGCTGTTTTTT.